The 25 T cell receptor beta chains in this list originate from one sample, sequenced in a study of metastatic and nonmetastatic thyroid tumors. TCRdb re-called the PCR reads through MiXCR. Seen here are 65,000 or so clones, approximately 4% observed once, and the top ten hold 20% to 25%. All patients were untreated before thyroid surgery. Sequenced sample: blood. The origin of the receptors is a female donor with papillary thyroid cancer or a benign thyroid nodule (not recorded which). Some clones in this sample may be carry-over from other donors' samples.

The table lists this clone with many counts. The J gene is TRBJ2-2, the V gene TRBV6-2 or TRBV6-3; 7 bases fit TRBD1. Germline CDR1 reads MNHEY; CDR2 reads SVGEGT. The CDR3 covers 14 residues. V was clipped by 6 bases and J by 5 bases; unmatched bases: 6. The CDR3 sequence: CASRGQRDTGELFF. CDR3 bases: TGTGCCAGCAGGGGACAGCGAGATACCGGGGAGCTGTTTTTT.

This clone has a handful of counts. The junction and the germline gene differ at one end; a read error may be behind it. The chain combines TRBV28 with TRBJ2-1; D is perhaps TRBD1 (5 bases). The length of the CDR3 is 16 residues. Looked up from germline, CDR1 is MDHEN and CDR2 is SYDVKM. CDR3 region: CAGSLSVTVNYNEQFF. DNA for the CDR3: TGTGCCGGCAGTCTATCGGTGACAGTCAATTACAATGAGCAGTTCTTC.

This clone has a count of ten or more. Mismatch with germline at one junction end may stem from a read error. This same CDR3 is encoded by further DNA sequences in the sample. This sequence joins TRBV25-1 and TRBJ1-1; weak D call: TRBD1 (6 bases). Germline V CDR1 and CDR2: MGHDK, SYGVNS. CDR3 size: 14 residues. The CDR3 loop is CASSDDRLNTEAFF. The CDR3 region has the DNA TGTGCCAGCAGTGACGACAGGCTGAACACTGAAGCCTTCTTT.

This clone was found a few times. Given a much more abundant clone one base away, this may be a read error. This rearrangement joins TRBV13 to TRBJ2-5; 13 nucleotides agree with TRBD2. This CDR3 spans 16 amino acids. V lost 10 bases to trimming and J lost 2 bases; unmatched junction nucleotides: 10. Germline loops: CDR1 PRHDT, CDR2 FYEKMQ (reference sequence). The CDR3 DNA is TGTGCCATCAGATATCGGACTAGCGGGAGACAAGAGACCCAGTACTTC. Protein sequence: CAIRYRTSGRQETQYF.

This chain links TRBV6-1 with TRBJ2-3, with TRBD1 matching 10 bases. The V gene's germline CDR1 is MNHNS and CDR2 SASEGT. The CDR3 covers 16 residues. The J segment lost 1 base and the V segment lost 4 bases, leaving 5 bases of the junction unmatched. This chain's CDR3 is CASSVQGTGGTDTQYF. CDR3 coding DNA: TGTGCCAGCAGTGTTCAAGGGACAGGGGGCACAGATACGCAGTATTTT.

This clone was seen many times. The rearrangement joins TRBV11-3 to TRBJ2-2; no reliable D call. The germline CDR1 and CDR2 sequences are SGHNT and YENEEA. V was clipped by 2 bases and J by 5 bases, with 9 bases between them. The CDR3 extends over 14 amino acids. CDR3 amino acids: CASSLSRATGELFF. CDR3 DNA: TGTGCCAGCAGCTTATCCCGTGCAACCGGGGAGCTGTTTTTT. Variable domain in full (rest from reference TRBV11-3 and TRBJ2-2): EAGVVQSPRYKIIEKKQPVAFWCNPISGHNTLYWYLQNLGQGPELLIRYENEEAVDDSQLPKDRFSAERLKGVDSTLKIQPAELGDSAVYLCASSLSRATGELFFGEGSRLTVL.

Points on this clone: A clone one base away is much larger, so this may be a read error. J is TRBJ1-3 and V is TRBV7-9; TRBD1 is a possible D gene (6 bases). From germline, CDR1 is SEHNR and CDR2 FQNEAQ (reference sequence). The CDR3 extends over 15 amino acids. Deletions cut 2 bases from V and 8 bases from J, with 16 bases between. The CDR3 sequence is CASSLLGTTGHTIYF. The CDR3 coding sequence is TGTGCCAGCAGCTTATTGGGGACAACAGGACACACCATATATTTT.

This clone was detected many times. CDR3 region: CASTVRNEQFF. As DNA, the CDR3 is TGTGCCAGCACCGTCCGAAATGAGCAGTTCTTC. This sequence joins TRBV2 and TRBJ2-1; D unresolved. V lost 7 bases, J lost 7 bases, and 8 bases lay in between. The CDR3 extends over 11 amino acids. In germline, CDR1 is SNHLY, CDR2 FYNNEI.

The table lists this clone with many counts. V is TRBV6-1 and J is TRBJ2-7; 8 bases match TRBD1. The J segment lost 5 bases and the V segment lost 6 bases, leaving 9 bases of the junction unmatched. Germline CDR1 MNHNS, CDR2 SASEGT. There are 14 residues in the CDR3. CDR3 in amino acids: CASSPGGDPHEQYF. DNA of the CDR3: TGTGCCAGCAGCCCAGGGGGCGATCCTCACGAGCAGTACTTC.

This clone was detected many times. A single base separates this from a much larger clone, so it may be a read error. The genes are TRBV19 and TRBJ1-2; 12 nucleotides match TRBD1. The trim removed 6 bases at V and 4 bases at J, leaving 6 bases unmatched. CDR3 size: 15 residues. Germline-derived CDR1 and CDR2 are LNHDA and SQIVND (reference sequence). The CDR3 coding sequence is TGTGCCAGTAGGCGGGACAGGGGGCAAGTCTATGGCTACACCTTC. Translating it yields CASRRDRGQVYGYTF.

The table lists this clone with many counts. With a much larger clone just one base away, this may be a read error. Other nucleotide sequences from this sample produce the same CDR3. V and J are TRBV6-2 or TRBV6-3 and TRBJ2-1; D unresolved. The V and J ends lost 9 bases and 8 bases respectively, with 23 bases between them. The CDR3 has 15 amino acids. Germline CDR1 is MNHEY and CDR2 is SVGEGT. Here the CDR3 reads CASSSRTTLRDEQFF. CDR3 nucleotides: TGTGCCAGTAGTAGTCGGACGACTCTGCGCGATGAGCAGTTCTTC.

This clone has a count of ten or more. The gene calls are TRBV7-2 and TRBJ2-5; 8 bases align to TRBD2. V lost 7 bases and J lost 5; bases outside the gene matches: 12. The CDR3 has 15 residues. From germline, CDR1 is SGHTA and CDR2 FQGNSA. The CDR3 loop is CASTQSWLAGETQYF. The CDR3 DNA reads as TGTGCCAGCACCCAAAGCTGGTTAGCGGGGGAGACCCAGTACTTC.

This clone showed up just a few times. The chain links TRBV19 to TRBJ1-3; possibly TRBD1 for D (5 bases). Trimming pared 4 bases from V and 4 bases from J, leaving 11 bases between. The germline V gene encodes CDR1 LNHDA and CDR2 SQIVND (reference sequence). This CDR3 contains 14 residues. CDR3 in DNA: TGTGCCAGTAGTACAGGGAAATCGGGAAACACCATATATTTT. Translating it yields CASSTGKSGNTIYF. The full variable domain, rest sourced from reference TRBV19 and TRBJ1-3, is DGGITQSPKYLFRKEGQNVTLSCEQNLNHDAMYWYRQDPGQGLRLIYYSQIVNDFQKGDIAEGYSVSREKKESFPLTVTSAQKNPTAFYLCASSTGKSGNTIYFGEGSWLTVV.

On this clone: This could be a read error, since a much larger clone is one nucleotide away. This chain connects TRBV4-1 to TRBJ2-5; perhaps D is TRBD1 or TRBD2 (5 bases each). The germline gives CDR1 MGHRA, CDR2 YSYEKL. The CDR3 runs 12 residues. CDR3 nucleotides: TGCGCCAGCAGCCAAGCTCTTGGGACCCAGTGCTTC. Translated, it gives CASSQALGTQCF.

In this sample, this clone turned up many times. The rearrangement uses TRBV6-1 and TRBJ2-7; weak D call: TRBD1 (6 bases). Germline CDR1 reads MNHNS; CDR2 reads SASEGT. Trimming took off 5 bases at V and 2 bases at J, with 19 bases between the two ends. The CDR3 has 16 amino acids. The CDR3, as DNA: TGTGCCAGCAGTCCCATACCCGGGACAAAAGCCTACGAGCAGTACTTC. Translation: CASSPIPGTKAYEQYF.

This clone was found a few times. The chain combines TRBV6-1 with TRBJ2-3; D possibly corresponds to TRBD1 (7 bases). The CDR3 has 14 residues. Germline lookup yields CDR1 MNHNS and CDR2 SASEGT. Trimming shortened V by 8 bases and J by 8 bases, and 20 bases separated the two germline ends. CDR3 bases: TGTGCCAGCCGTCGGACGGAGGGGGCAGGTACGCAGTATTTT. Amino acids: CASRRTEGAGTQYF.

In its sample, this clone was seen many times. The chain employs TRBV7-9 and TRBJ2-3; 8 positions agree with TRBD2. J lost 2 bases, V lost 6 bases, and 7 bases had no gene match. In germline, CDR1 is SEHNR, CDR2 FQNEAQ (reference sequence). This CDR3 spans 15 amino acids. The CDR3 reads CASRPTSDYTDTQYF. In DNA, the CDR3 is TGTGCCAGCAGACCGACTAGCGACTACACAGATACGCAGTATTTT.

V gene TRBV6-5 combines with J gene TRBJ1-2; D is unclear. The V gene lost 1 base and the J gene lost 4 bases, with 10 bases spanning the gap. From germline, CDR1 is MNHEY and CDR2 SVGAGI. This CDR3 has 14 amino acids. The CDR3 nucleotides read TGTGCCAGCAGTTACTTCCCGGGATTCTATGGCTACACCTTC. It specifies CASSYFPGFYGYTF.

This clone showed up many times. CDR3 sequence: CAISESILTSGSAGELFF. CDR3 nucleotide sequence: TGTGCCATCAGTGAGTCGATCCTGACTAGCGGGAGCGCCGGGGAGCTGTTTTTT. The V gene is TRBV10-3, the J gene TRBJ2-2, with TRBD2 matching over 12 bases. J gave up 6 bases and V 0 bases, and 8 bases lay outside the gene matches. The CDR3 runs to 18 residues. The germline gives CDR1 ENHRY, CDR2 SYGVKD.

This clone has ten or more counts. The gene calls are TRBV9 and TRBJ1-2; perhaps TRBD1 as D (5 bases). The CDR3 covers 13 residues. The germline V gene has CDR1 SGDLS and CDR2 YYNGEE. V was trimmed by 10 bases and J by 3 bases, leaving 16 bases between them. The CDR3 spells CASSLGGHYGYTF. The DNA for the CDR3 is TGTGCCTCCTCACTTGGGGGTCACTATGGCTACACCTTC.

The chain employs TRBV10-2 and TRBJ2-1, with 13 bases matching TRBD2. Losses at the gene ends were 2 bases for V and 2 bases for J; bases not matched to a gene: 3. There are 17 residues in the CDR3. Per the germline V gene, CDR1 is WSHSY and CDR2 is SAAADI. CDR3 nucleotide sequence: TGCGCCAGCAGTGAGACTAGCGGGAGGGCCCCCTACAATGAGCAGTTCTTC. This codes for CASSETSGRAPYNEQFF.

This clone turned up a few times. The DNA for the CDR3 is TGTGCCAGCACCCCGGGTCTCGACACTGAAGCTTTCTTT. Its translation is CASTPGLDTEAFF. The rearrangement links TRBV3-1 to TRBJ1-1; no firm D call. V was clipped by 7 bases and J by 3 bases, with 12 bases between them. This CDR3 is 13 amino acids long. Germline lookup yields CDR1 LGHDT and CDR2 YNNKEL (reference sequence).

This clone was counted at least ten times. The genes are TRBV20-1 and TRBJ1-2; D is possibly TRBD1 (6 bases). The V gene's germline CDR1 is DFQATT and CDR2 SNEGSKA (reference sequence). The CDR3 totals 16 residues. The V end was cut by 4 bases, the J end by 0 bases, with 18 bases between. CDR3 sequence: CSANSGQGPPNYGYTF. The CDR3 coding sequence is TGCAGTGCTAATTCGGGACAAGGCCCCCCTAACTATGGCTACACCTTC.

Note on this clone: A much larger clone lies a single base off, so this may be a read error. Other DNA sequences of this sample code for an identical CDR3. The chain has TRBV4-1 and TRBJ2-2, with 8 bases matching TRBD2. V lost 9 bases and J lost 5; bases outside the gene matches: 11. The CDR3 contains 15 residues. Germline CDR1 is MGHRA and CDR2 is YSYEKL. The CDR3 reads CASSGREGLTGELFF. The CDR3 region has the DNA TGCGCCAGTTCTGGTCGGGAGGGCCTAACCGGGGAGCTGTTTTTT.

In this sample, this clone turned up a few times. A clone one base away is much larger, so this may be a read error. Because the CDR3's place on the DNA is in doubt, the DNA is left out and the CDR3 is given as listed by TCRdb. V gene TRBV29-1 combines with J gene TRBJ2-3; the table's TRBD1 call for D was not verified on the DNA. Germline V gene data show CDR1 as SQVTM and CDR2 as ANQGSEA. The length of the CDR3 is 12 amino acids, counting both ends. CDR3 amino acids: CSVAEGADTRYF.